This T cell receptor beta chain was recorded in a study of molecular identifiers for immune sequencing clone quantification. On the study more broadly: Four of five splits of RNA from about 20,000 or 100,000 naive CD8 cells were sequenced in replicates. Study conclusions and caveats: Whereas clones above 20 RNA copies held under 1% of naive-cell molecules, they held over 97% of effector molecules.

TCRdb independently ran MiXCR on the PCR reads; one entry per CDR3 protein. Of about 320,000 distinct CDR3 sequences listed, 20% to 25% were seen once; the top ten hold roughly 0.86%. To note about this clonotype: What it recognizes is unknown. A junction end diverges from the germline sequence, so it may reflect a read error.

The receptor was isolated from a human donor in good health. Some libraries in this study had Jurkat cell RNA spiked in. The specimen was naive CD8+ T cells from blood, with Jurkat cell RNA spiked in. Subset reported: FACS-sorted CD8+CD4-CCR7+CD45RA+ naive T cells.

This CDR3 reads CASSYNGGRENGYAF. CDR3 in DNA: TGTGCCAGCAGTTACAATGGCGGCAGGGAGAACGGCTACGCCTTC. The chain couples TRBV6-5 to TRBJ1-2; perhaps TRBD1 as D (5 bases). The CDR3 is 15 residues long. Per germline, CDR1 MNHEY and CDR2 SVGAGI.